Below are 25 T cell receptor beta chains sequenced from a single sample in a study of tumor-infiltrating lymphocytes in primary liver carcinoma. In addition to blood RNA drawn from unsorted whole blood, germline DNA was extracted. Starting from about 0.5 ug of total RNA, TCR beta cDNA was produced with a primer in the constant region. For TCR beta, libraries were produced by three nested multiplex PCR rounds using slightly modified ARM-PCR. The study ran its first two PCR rounds for approximately 10 cycles each, using TRBV1-TRBV30 forward primers and a C-beta reverse primer. TCRdb ran MiXCR on the multiplex PCR reads and lists one entry per CDR3 protein. The repertoire has approximately 330,000 distinct CDR3 sequences, roughly two thirds of them found once; the top ten carry 5.5% to 8%. The sample was peripheral blood. These receptors all come from a man aged 35-49 years with primary liver carcinoma and hepatitis B virus infection.

This clonotype was seen repeatedly, ten times or more. The chain has TRBV6-1 and TRBJ2-2; tentatively, D is TRBD1 (6 bases). Trimming took 7 bases from V and 4 from J, leaving 13 bases between them. The CDR3 has 14 amino acids. CDR1 is MNHNS and CDR2 is SASEGT in the germline V gene. Here the CDR3 reads CASIWQGPTGELFF. DNA of the CDR3: TGTGCCAGCATATGGCAGGGGCCCACCGGGGAGCTGTTTTTT.

To note about this clonotype: One end of the junction varies from germline; a read error may be responsible. The V gene is TRBV4-1, the J gene TRBJ2-3, with 12 bases lining up with TRBD2. Germline V gene sequence: CDR1 MGHRA, CDR2 YSYEKL. The CDR3 runs to 18 residues. The CDR3 region is CAISQVTSGSVCTDTQYF. CDR3 sequence (DNA): TGCGCCATCAGCCAGGTGACTAGCGGGAGTGTATGCACAGATACGCAGTATTTT.

This clonotype was counted ten times or more. The rearrangement joins TRBV10-2 to TRBJ2-2, with 8 nucleotides matching TRBD1. There are 16 residues in the CDR3. Germline values: CDR1 WSHSY, CDR2 SAAADI. V trimming: 7 bases; J trimming: 6 bases; junction bases outside the gene matches: 13. The CDR3 DNA reads as TGCGCCAGCACCGTACCGGGGCAGGGGGCCGCCGGGGAGCTGTTTTTT. Translating gives CASTVPGQGAAGELFF.

The chain uses TRBV28 and TRBJ2-7; 9 bases map to TRBD2. V trimming: 3 bases; J trimming: 0 bases; junction bases outside the gene matches: 12. Germline V gene data show CDR1 as MDHEN and CDR2 as SYDVKM. The CDR3 spans 18 residues. The CDR3 reads CASSLIPSGTYISYEQYF. In DNA, the CDR3 is TGTGCCAGCAGTTTGATTCCTAGCGGGACTTATATCTCCTACGAGCAGTACTTC.

This clonotype was observed once. V usage is TRBV12-5 and J usage is TRBJ2-5, with D possibly TRBD1 on 7 matching bases. Deletions cut 7 bases from V and 5 bases from J, with 23 bases between. CDR3 length equals 16 residues. The V gene's germline CDR1 is LGHNT and CDR2 FRNRAP. CDR3 region: CASAKGAGDLSETQYF. The CDR3 region has the DNA TGTGCTAGTGCCAAGGGGGCAGGGGACTTATCCGAGACCCAGTACTTC.

As for this clonotype: A much larger clone differs from this one at a single base, so this may be a read error. The chain joins TRBV6-5 to TRBJ2-7, with 10 positions matching TRBD2. The DNA end is more similar to TRBJ2-5, so the J call may be wrong. CDR3 length: 13 amino acids. Germline loops: CDR1 MNHEY, CDR2 SVGAGI. The CDR3 reads CVSSSRTSGTQYF. CDR3 nucleotides: TGTGTCAGCAGTTCTAGGACTAGCGGGACCCAGTACTTC.

Notes on this clonotype: This clone may be a read error of a much larger clone one base away. The V and J genes are TRBV4-1 and TRBJ2-3; TRBD2 matches at 9 bases. The length of the CDR3 is 19 residues. Germline CDR1 and CDR2: MGHRA and YSYEKL. J was trimmed by 3 bases and V by 1 base; bases with no gene match: 14. The CDR3 spells CASSQVLVRREGRTDTQYF. DNA of the CDR3: TGCGCCAGCAGCCAAGTTTTAGTGCGGCGGGAGGGAAGGACAGATACGCAGTATTTT.

There are many counts of this clonotype. The CDR3 bases are TGCAGCGTTGACGCCGGGACAGGGGTCAACGAGCAGTACTTC. It yields the protein CSVDAGTGVNEQYF. The gene calls are TRBV29-1 and TRBJ2-7, with 10 bases lining up with TRBD1. Germline CDR1 is SQVTM and CDR2 is ANQGSEA. The CDR3 is made up of 14 amino acids. V dropped 3 bases and J dropped 5; count of bases not matched to a gene: 7.

Remarks on this clonotype: A much larger clone differs from this one at a single base, so this may be a read error. The conserved final phenylalanine or tryptophan is absent from the CDR3, which likely points to a read error. This chain uses TRBV10-3 with TRBJ2-7; D remains unclear. CDR3 length equals 14 residues. Germline values: CDR1 ENHRY, CDR2 SYGVKD. Trimming took 8 bases from V and 0 from J, leaving 14 bases between them. CDR3 DNA sequence: TGTGCCATCGGGCAGGCAGCCTCCTCCTACGAGCAGTACCTC. Residues: CAIGQAASSYEQYL.

Regarding this clonotype: One end of the junction fails to match germline, which may point to a read error. V gene TRBV11-2 combines with J gene TRBJ2-7, with no clear D. Germline values: CDR1 SGHAT, CDR2 FQNNGV. The CDR3 has 15 residues. DNA for the CDR3: TGTGTCAGCAGCTTATCACAGCTCTTCTTGTACGAGCAGTACTTC. It codes for CVSSLSQLFLYEQYF.

The rearrangement joins TRBV11-1 to TRBJ2-3, with 7 nucleotides matching TRBD2. The CDR3 is made up of 14 amino acids. Germline CDR1 reads SGHAT; CDR2 reads FQDESV (reference sequence). V trimming: 7 bases; J trimming: 4 bases; junction bases outside the gene matches: 8. CDR3 in amino acids: CASNFGGRADTQYF. CDR3 DNA: TGTGCCAGCAACTTTGGAGGGAGGGCAGATACGCAGTATTTT.

Notes on this clonotype: This clone may be a read error of a much larger clone one base away. This sequence joins TRBV6-1 and TRBJ2-1; 11 nucleotides line up with TRBD2. Germline assignment: CDR1 MNHNS and CDR2 SASEGT. This CDR3 has 16 amino acids. The CDR3 DNA is TGTGACAGCAGGATGGGGACTAGCGGTACCTACAATGAGCAGTTCTTC. Amino acids: CDSRMGTSGTYNEQFF.

On this clonotype: The junction and the germline gene differ at one end; a read error may be behind it. The chain has TRBV29-1 and TRBJ1-2; a weak D match, TRBD1 (5 bases). This CDR3 is 12 amino acids long. Germline CDR1 is SQVTM and CDR2 is ANQGSEA. The CDR3 is CSAGAGDYCYTF. The DNA for the CDR3 is TGTAGCGCTGGGGCAGGTGACTATTGCTACACCTTC.

Notes on this clonotype: One base away lies a much larger clone, so this may be a sequencing read error. This rearrangement joins TRBV10-3 to TRBJ2-7; 9 positions agree with TRBD1. CDR3 size: 14 residues. Per the germline V gene, CDR1 is ENHRY and CDR2 is SYGVKD. Germline trimming cut 6 bases from V and 7 bases from J; bases unmatched to any gene: 10. Here the CDR3 reads CAIRTGTGSEEQYF. The CDR3 nucleotides read TGTGCCATCAGAACCGGGACAGGGAGTGAAGAGCAGTACTTC.

In this sample, this clonotype turned up many times. The V gene is TRBV5-4, the J gene TRBJ2-5; the match to TRBD1 covers 8 bases. CDR3 length equals 13 residues. The V and J ends lost 4 bases and 6 bases, in that order; junction bases with no gene match: 5. In germline, CDR1 is SGHNT, CDR2 YYREEE (reference sequence). CDR3 DNA sequence: TGTGCCAGCAGCCCGGACAGGGACAAGACCCAGTACTTC. Translating gives CASSPDRDKTQYF. Full variable domain (missing parts from reference TRBV5-4 and TRBJ2-5): ETGVTQSPTHLIKTRGQQVTLRCSSQSGHNTVSWYQQALGQGPQFIFQYYREEENGRGNFPPRFSGLQFPNYSSELNVNALELDDSALYLCASSPDRDKTQYFGPGTRLLVL.

V is TRBV5-1 and J is TRBJ2-2, with 8 positions matching TRBD2. Trimming removed 6 bases from V and 4 bases from J; junction bases left unmatched: 11. The CDR3 extends over 16 amino acids. CDR1 is SGHRS, CDR2 YFSETQ, per germline. In nucleotides, the CDR3 is TGCGCCAGCACGACCGGGAGGGCCTTTGGCACCGGGGAGCTGTTTTTT. It translates to CASTTGRAFGTGELFF.

This clonotype has at least ten counts. V usage is TRBV6-2 or TRBV6-3 and J usage is TRBJ2-5; TRBD1 or TRBD2 may be the D gene (5 bases each). Germline V CDR1 and CDR2: MNHEY, SVGEGT. The V gene lost 4 bases and the J gene lost 4 bases, with 13 bases spanning the gap. The CDR3 totals 14 residues. The CDR3 DNA reads TGTGCCAGCAGTTGGCAGGGACGCGGAGAGACCCAGTACTTC. Its translation: CASSWQGRGETQYF.

This clonotype was recorded many times. The rearrangement uses TRBV29-1 and TRBJ2-3; D remains ambiguous. The CDR3 contains 17 residues. Between the trimmed V and J ends, which lost 0 bases and 4 bases, there was a span of 20 bases. The germline gives CDR1 SQVTM, CDR2 ANQGSEA. The CDR3 DNA reads TGCAGCGTTGAAGATTTTTTGGCTACTAAACTGGCAGATACGCAGTATTTT. Encoded protein: CSVEDFLATKLADTQYF.

The table lists this clonotype with many counts. The chain combines TRBV12-3 or TRBV12-4 with TRBJ2-7; 8 nucleotides line up with TRBD2. The CDR3 runs to 15 residues. Trimming took 1 base from V and 0 from J; bases not matched to a gene: 2. The CDR3 loop is CASSLGLAGSYEQYF. As DNA, the CDR3 is TGTGCCAGCAGTTTAGGGCTAGCGGGCTCCTACGAGCAGTACTTC.

The V and J genes are TRBV7-2 and TRBJ2-7; a weak D match, TRBD2 (6 bases). Germline V gene data show CDR1 as SGHTA and CDR2 as FQGNSA. V was trimmed by 1 base and J by 7 bases, leaving 11 bases between them. The CDR3 runs to 13 residues. CDR3 region: CASSLDAGQEQYF. DNA for the CDR3: TGTGCCAGCAGCTTAGATGCGGGGCAGGAGCAGTACTTC. Combining the CDR3 with reference TRBV7-2 and TRBJ2-7 gives the whole variable domain GAGVSQSPSNKVTEKGKDVELRCDPISGHTALYWYRQSLGQGLEFLIYFQGNSAPDKSGLPSDRFSAERTGGSVSTLTIQRTQQEDSAVYLCASSLDAGQEQYFGPGTRLTVT.

This chain connects TRBV7-9 to TRBJ2-7, with 10 bases matching TRBD1. The germline gives CDR1 SEHNR, CDR2 FQNEAQ (reference sequence). The V and J ends lost 7 bases and 2 bases, in that order; junction bases with no gene match: 8. The CDR3 extends over 15 amino acids. This chain's CDR3 is CASTSQGQGAYEQYF. For the CDR3, the DNA is TGTGCCAGCACCTCACAAGGACAGGGGGCCTACGAGCAGTACTTC. The entire variable domain, with the rest obtained from reference TRBV7-9 and TRBJ2-7, is as follows: DTGVSQNPRHKITKRGQNVTFRCDPISEHNRLYWYRQTLGQGPEFLTYFQNEAQLEKSRLLSDRFSAERPKGSFSTLEIQRTEQGDSAMYLCASTSQGQGAYEQYFGPGTRLTVT.

The genes are TRBV29-1 and TRBJ2-1; TRBD1 is a possible D gene (6 bases). Germline loops: CDR1 SQVTM, CDR2 ANQGSEA. The CDR3 loop spans 13 amino acids. CDR3 in amino acids: CVVNRDSYNEQFF. CDR3 DNA: TGCGTCGTTAACAGGGACTCCTACAATGAGCAGTTCTTC.

The chain recombines TRBV4-1 with TRBJ2-1, with TRBD2 identical over 10 bases. Germline CDR1 reads MGHRA; CDR2 reads YSYEKL. V lost 2 bases to trimming and J lost 6 bases; unmatched junction nucleotides: 7. The CDR3 contains 16 residues. CDR3 residues: CASSQYLAGVGNEQFF. The DNA of the CDR3 is TGCGCCAGCAGCCAATACCTAGCGGGAGTGGGCAATGAGCAGTTCTTC.

Concerning this clonotype: A junction boundary mismatches the germline segment, possibly from a read error. The V and J genes are TRBV11-2 and TRBJ1-2; D unresolved. This CDR3 is 15 amino acids long. Per germline, CDR1 SGHAT and CDR2 FQNNGV. As DNA, the CDR3 is TGTGCCAGCAGTTTAGTGGATAGGCTGGTGCTGGGCTACACCTTC. Its protein is CASSLVDRLVLGYTF. Complete variable domain (other parts from reference TRBV11-2 and TRBJ1-2): EAGVAQSPRYKIIEKRQSVAFWCNPISGHATLYWYQQILGQGPKLLIQFQNNGVVDDSQLPKDRFSAERLKGVDSTLKIQPAKLEDSAVYLCASSLVDRLVLGYTFGSGTRLTVV.

This chain joins TRBV5-1 and TRBJ1-2, with 7 bases matching TRBD1. V trimming: 5 bases; J trimming: 6 bases; junction bases outside the gene matches: 13. The germline V gene has CDR1 SGHRS and CDR2 YFSETQ. The CDR3 has 15 amino acids. In nucleotides, the CDR3 is TGCGCCAGCAGATCGATTTCAGGGGGGGTGAATGGCTACACCTTC. Protein: CASRSISGGVNGYTF.